Detailed here is one T cell receptor beta chain. Its target is unknown. Baseline, cycle 4 day 1, and cycle 7 day 1 were the blood sampling points. Assay used: immunoSEQ multiplex PCR; TCRdb lists only in-frame clones, some missing. The repertoire has tens of thousands of clones, roughly 86% of them found once; the top ten carry 20% to 30%. This sample stems from a study of OX40 agonist ivuxolimab in advanced cancers. Findings and limits, study-wide: More expanded clones were found, on average, in CD8+ than in CD4+ T cells. Among some nonresponders, normalized T-cell clonal expansion was also low.

The CDR3 is made up of 17 amino acids. Germline V gene lookup returns CDR1 MNHNS and CDR2 SASEGT. The ends were cut back, 2 bases at V and 7 bases at J, with 21 bases in the middle. This chain uses TRBV6-1 with TRBJ1-5; a weak D match, TRBD1 (6 bases). The sequence was collected from an adult with an advanced solid tumor such as melanoma, head and neck, liver or kidney cancer. Sequenced material: CD4+ or CD8+ T cells sorted from blood, taken in a trial of the OX40 agonist ivuxolimab. The CDR3 DNA reads TGTGCCAGCAGTGAACTTTTCGGGGGCGAGAATGGCCAGCCCCAGCATTTT. It translates to CASSELFGGENGQPQHF.